This TCR beta chain was captured in a study of cytomegalovirus exposure and HLA in healthy donors. On this clone: Its antigen is still unknown.

Sequencing was performed with immunoSEQ multiplex PCR; in TCRdb, only in-frame clones are kept and a portion is missing. The sample carries over 55,000 clones, 95% to 96% recorded once. Findings and caveats of the study: While the bulk of TCR sequences proved rare, some public TCRs turned up in many donors.

What was sequenced was PBMCs. The sequence derives from a man aged 18 to 29 in good health and CMV-seronegative.

This CDR3 is CASSLGRLAGAGDTQYF. The DNA for the CDR3 is TGTGCCAGCAGCTTAGGTAGGCTAGCGGGAGCAGGAGATACGCAGTATTTT. J is TRBJ2-3 and V is TRBV7-9; TRBD2 agrees at 10 bases. The CDR3 has 17 amino acids. Germline V gene lookup returns CDR1 SEHNR and CDR2 FQNEAQ (reference sequence). The trim removed 1 base at V and 5 bases at J, leaving 9 bases unmatched.